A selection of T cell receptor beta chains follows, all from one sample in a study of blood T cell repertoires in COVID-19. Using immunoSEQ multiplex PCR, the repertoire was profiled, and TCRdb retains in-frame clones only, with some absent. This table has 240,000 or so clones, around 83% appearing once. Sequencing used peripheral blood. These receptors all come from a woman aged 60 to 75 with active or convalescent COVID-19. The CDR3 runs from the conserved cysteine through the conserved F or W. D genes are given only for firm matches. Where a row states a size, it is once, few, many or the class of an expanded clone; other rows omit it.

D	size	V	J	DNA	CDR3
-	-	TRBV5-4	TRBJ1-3	TGTGCCAGCAGCTACGGACAGAGCTCTGGAAACACCATATATTTT	CASSYGQSSGNTIYF
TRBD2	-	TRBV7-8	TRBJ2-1	TGTGCCAGCAGCCGACTAGCGAATGAGCAGTTCTTC	CASSRLANEQFF
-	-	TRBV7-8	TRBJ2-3	TGTGCCAGCAGCCAAGTTCAGTTCACAGATACGCAGTATTTT	CASSQVQFTDTQYF
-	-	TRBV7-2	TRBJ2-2	TGTGCCAGCAGCTTAAGCCGCACCGGGGAGCTGTTTTTT	CASSLSRTGELFF
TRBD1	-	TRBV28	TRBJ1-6	TGTGCCAGCAGTCCCGGGACAGGGGGCTCCATCTTCTCTTCACCCCTCCACTTT	CASSPGTGGSIFSSPLHF
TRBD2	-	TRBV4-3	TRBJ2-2	TGCGCCAGCAGCCAAAGCGGGGCGAACACCGGGGAGCTGTTTTTT	CASSQSGANTGELFF
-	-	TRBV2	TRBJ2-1	TGTGCCAGCAGTGAAGCGAAGAGGCGTTATGAGCAGTTCTTC	CASSEAKRRYEQFF
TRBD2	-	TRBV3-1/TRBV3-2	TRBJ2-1	TGTGCCAGCACCGTTACTAGCGGGGGGGCCTTTGAGCAGTTCTTC	CASTVTSGGAFEQFF
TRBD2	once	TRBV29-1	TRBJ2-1	TGCAGCGTTGGGGAGGCGGGGGGAAATGAGCAGTTCTTC	CSVGEAGGNEQFF
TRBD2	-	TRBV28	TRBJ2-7	TGTGCCAGCAGCGTTACTAGCGGGGGAGCCTACGAGCAGTACTTC	CASSVTSGGAYEQYF
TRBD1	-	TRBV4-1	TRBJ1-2	TGCGCCAGCAGCCAGGGACAGGGGCCGCAGACTAACTATGGCTACACCTTC	CASSQGQGPQTNYGYTF
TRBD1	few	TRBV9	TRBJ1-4	TGTGCCAGCAGCGTAGCAGGGGGCGAAAAACTGTTTTTT	CASSVAGGEKLFF
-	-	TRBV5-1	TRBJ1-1	TGCGCCAGCAGCCAAATGTCGAACACTGAAGCTTTCTTT	CASSQMSNTEAFF
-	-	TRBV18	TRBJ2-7	TGTGCCAGCTTGCGTACCTACGAGCCTGGCGAGCAGTACTTC	CASLRTYEPGEQYF
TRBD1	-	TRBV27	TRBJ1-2	TGTGCCAGCAGTCGGGACAGGGCGAACTATGGCTACACCTTC	CASSRDRANYGYTF
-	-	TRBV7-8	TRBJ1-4	TGTGCCAGCGGAAAGGGGAATGAAAAACTGTTTTTT	CASGKGNEKLFF